The sequence of this TCR beta chain was determined in a study of blood T cells in healthy people across ages (dated by TCRdb to the mid-2010s). Describing the broader study: In model experiments, template switching captured roughly one uniquely barcoded TCR beta cDNA molecule for every two T cells. The study measured age-related changes in TCR beta repertoire diversity using deep sequencing normalized with unique cDNA molecular identifiers. The donors were split into four age groups: young (average about 15 years), middle-aged (roughly 39), aged (over 55) and long-lived (roughly 86). To avoid experimental bias, donors of different ages were randomly spread across the sequencing lanes. Using the same blood draw, the study looked at two additional independent replicas of 1 million unique cDNA reads for two donors, one aged 18 to 30 and the other aged 80 or older. The paper's findings and limits, for the study overall: Estimates of total diversity based on one million sequenced T cells were considered lower bounds and underestimates. Since profiling was done on bulk unsorted PBMCs, naive and antigen-experienced compartments could not be conclusively compared. Observed TCR beta diversity per million T cells fell roughly linearly with age, and a significant reduction was already apparent by age around 44. Compared with the aged group, the long-lived group had more naive CD4+ T cells, fewer expanded clones and increased TCR diversity, suggesting age selection. A strong correlation was found between observed TCR beta diversity and the percentage of naive T cells measured by flow cytometry. The CMV infection status of donors was not known, potentially confounding age-related changes in expanded clonotypes.

In the case of this clonotype: This receptor's antigen is unknown. This sequence may be a read error, since a much larger clone differs from it by one base.

Libraries were made using 5' RACE. Sequencing used an Illumina HiSeq 2500. A second PCR of roughly 7 to 11 cycles was performed with a sample-barcoded 5' primer and a J-beta primer mix. A template-switch 5' adaptor carrying 12 random nucleotides introduced a unique molecular identifier onto each TCR beta cDNA molecule. Each sample yielded at least 3 million CDR3-containing paired-end reads. First-strand cDNA synthesis was performed from all RNA using the Mint cDNA synthesis kit, with priming by a TRBC-specific oligonucleotide. All cDNA was treated with uracil-DNA glycosylase and then went through a first 18-cycle PCR with the universal primers M1SS and BC2_uni_R. In the source study's methods: Each sample was normalized by randomly selecting 1 million high-quality reads, each carrying a distinct molecular identifier. Reads with shared molecular identifiers were discarded instead of being binned into consensus sequences. MiTCR, run with a Q25 quality threshold and the strictest error-elimination algorithm, handled CDR3 identification, clonotype clustering and error correction. Lower-bound total TCR beta diversity was estimated with a nonparametric unseen species model using Euler transformation. The raw public reads went through TCRdb reprocessing: fastp at Q25, MiXCR clone calling, in-frame beta chains kept. CDR3 protein sequences are deduplicated, and each keeps its most common genes and DNA. What appears here as the V and J calls and clone size reflects TCRdb's work, not the paper's. The sample contains roughly 1,700,000 distinct CDR3 sequences, 28% of them found a single time. The ten largest clones add up to over 7% of the sample.

Donors were 39 systemically healthy Caucasian individuals from Russia aged 6 to 90 years. Each donor gave 8 to 10 milliliters of peripheral blood, drawn into EDTA-treated Vacutainer tubes. Ficoll-Paque density-gradient centrifugation was used to isolate PBMCs, with at least 7 million per sample. Trizol reagent was used to extract total RNA from PBMCs, with at least 5.5 micrograms per sample. Naive CD45RAhigh/CD27high T cell percentages were measured by flow cytometry on a PBMC aliquot from every donor. The CDR3 contains 15 residues, cysteine and phenylalanine counted. Here the CDR3 DNA is all that survives: 45 bases in frame from base 1. Via the germline V gene, CDR1 is ENHRY and CDR2 SYGVKD.

The sequence joins TRBV10-3 to TRBJ2-1; TRBD2 fits 8 bases in the junction. This receptor was identified in a woman younger than 45 in good health. Sequenced sample: blood. The CDR3 reads CVISDRGGQYNEQFF. The DNA sequence follows: TGTGTCATCAGTGATCGGGGGGGGCAGTACAATGAGCAGTTCTTC.